This TCR beta chain was sequenced for a study of shared clonotypes between healthy human individuals. Findings and limits, study-wide: Generation probability values for non-shared clonotypes were lower than those for clonotypes shared by all four donors. Represented genetic and exposure-history diversity was restricted by having few donors.

CDR1 is MNHNY, CDR2 SVGAGI, per germline (reference sequence). V was clipped by 2 bases and J by 3 bases; unmatched bases: 5. The length of the CDR3 is 16 residues. About this clone itself: Its matching antigen is unknown.

Only in-frame clones appear in the TCRdb table, and some are missing; sequencing was by immunoSEQ multiplex PCR. The table has roughly 2 million clones, 90% to 97% seen once; the top ten hold roughly 0.13%. The specimen was naive CD4+ T cells sorted from blood. The subset: CD45RA+ positively selected. The chain is built from TRBV6-6 and TRBJ2-1; 9 nucleotides line up with TRBD2. The receptor's source is a man aged 18-30 years in good health. The CDR3 reads CASSYAYSGGYNEQFF. CDR3 nucleotides: TGTGCCAGCAGTTACGCTTATAGCGGGGGCTACAATGAGCAGTTCTTC.